The 10 T cell receptor beta chains below come from one sample, sequenced in a study of blood T cell repertoires in COVID-19. Here immunoSEQ multiplex PCR was the method, and the copy in TCRdb shows in-frame clones only, minus some. The table shows about 160,000 clones, with over 80% occurring only once. Source material: peripheral blood. Source of these receptors: an elderly woman with active or convalescent COVID-19.

This clone was observed a handful of times. The V gene is TRBV5-4, the J gene TRBJ2-5, with 10 bases aligning to TRBD2. Unmatched junction bases numbered 7, after V lost 4 bases and J lost 1 base. The CDR3 has 16 residues. Germline CDR1 is SGHNT and CDR2 is YYREEE (reference sequence). The CDR3 DNA follows: TGTGCCAGCAGCGACCCGAGCGGGGGGGGCCAAGAGACCCAGTACTTC. Protein product: CASSDPSGGGQETQYF.

The chain is built from TRBV5-8 and TRBJ2-5; TRBD1 might be the D (6 bases). The CDR3 runs to 12 residues. The V end lost 9 bases, the J end lost 3 bases, and 12 bases lay between the germline ends. Germline V gene data show CDR1 as SGHTS and CDR2 as YDEGEE. CDR3: CATQGQKETQYF. Here the CDR3 DNA reads TGTGCCACCCAAGGACAGAAAGAGACCCAGTACTTC.

This clone was seen a single time. V is TRBV7-9 and J is TRBJ2-2, with D possibly TRBD1 on 5 matching bases. Trimming stripped 5 bases from V and 0 bases from J, with 7 bases between. The CDR3 sequence is 14 residues long. Per germline, CDR1 SEHNR and CDR2 FQNEAQ (reference sequence). CDR3 protein: CASSGRANTGELFF. The CDR3 DNA is TGTGCCAGCAGCGGCAGGGCGAACACCGGGGAGCTGTTTTTT.

This clone was detected only a few times. The genes are TRBV7-8 and TRBJ1-3, with D uncertain. Germline lookup yields CDR1 SGHVS and CDR2 FQNEAQ. The CDR3 is made up of 12 amino acids. Trimming shortened V by 0 bases and J by 10 bases, and 7 bases separated the two germline ends. In DNA, the CDR3 is TGTGCCAGCAGCTTAGCGACGGGGACCATATATTTT. Translated, it gives CASSLATGTIYF.

The chain links TRBV10-3 to TRBJ1-2, with 9 nucleotides matching TRBD1. Germline V gene data show CDR1 as ENHRY and CDR2 as SYGVKD. Germline trimming cut 3 bases from V and 8 bases from J; bases unmatched to any gene: 16. The CDR3 consists of 17 residues. The CDR3 bases are TGTGCCATCAGTGAAGTAGTGGGGACAGGGTCTGCGTCGGGCTACACCTTC. This gives the protein CAISEVVGTGSASGYTF.

J is TRBJ2-7 and V is TRBV19; 9 bases are shared with TRBD1. CDR3 length: 15 amino acids. In germline, CDR1 is LNHDA, CDR2 SQIVND (reference sequence). V lost 9 bases, J lost 4 bases, and 13 bases stayed unmatched. The CDR3 loop is CASRRGDRVSYEQYF. The CDR3 DNA follows: TGTGCCAGCAGACGCGGGGACAGGGTGTCGTACGAGCAGTACTTC. Together with reference TRBV19 and TRBJ2-7, the CDR3 gives the full variable domain: DGGITQSPKYLFRKEGQNVTLSCEQNLNHDAMYWYRQDPGQGLRLIYYSQIVNDFQKGDIAEGYSVSREKKESFPLTVTSAQKNPTAFYLCASRRGDRVSYEQYFGPGTRLTVT.

The chain's CDR3 is CASSHAGTPGGGYTF. The CDR3, as DNA: TGTGCCAGCAGTCACGCCGGTACTCCTGGAGGGGGCTACACCTTC. J is TRBJ1-2 and V is TRBV6-5; no reliable D call. The CDR3 is 15 residues long. CDR1 and CDR2 from the germline V gene are MNHEY and SVGAGI. Trimming took 5 bases from V and 8 from J, leaving 21 bases between them.

This clone has just a few counts. This chain uses TRBV19 with TRBJ2-1; D may be TRBD2 (6 bases). This CDR3 spans 14 amino acids. CDR1 and CDR2 from the germline V gene are LNHDA and SQIVND (reference sequence). The ends were cut back, 6 bases at V and 6 bases at J, with 15 bases in the middle. The CDR3 nucleotides are TGTGCCAGTAGGGAGGGTCGGGATCGCAATGAGCAGTTCTTC. As protein: CASREGRDRNEQFF. Filled out from reference TRBV19 and TRBJ2-1, the complete variable domain reads DGGITQSPKYLFRKEGQNVTLSCEQNLNHDAMYWYRQDPGQGLRLIYYSQIVNDFQKGDIAEGYSVSREKKESFPLTVTSAQKNPTAFYLCASREGRDRNEQFFGPGTRLTVL.

J is TRBJ2-2 and V is TRBV5-8, with no clear D. V lost 7 bases and J 2 bases, leaving 15 bases between the germline ends. In germline, CDR1 is SGHTS, CDR2 YDEGEE. The CDR3 has 15 amino acids. The CDR3, as DNA: TGTGCCAGCCACCCTGGGCACTCCAACACCGGGGAGCTGTTTTTT. Its protein product is CASHPGHSNTGELFF.

Only one count was recorded for this clone. This rearrangement joins TRBV9 to TRBJ1-1, with TRBD1 matching 7 bases. J lost 6 bases, V lost 2 bases, and 13 bases had no gene match. This CDR3 has 16 amino acids. From germline, CDR1 is SGDLS and CDR2 YYNGEE. In nucleotides, the CDR3 is TGTGCCAGCAGCGTGGGCCCCACAGGGGTAGGGGCTGAAGCTTTCTTT. Protein product: CASSVGPTGVGAEAFF.